This TCR beta chain was captured by sequencing in a study of regulatory T cells in long-lasting Graves disease. The time point here: newly diagnosed GD, antithyroid drugs for less than 3 months. Extracted RNA from PBMCs served as the source of the TCR library. This clonotype occurred many times. Relying on iRepertoire HTBI primers and Arm-PCR of CDR3 regions, the team built TCR beta libraries. One entry per CDR3 protein, called by TCRdb with MiXCR from the multiplex PCR reads. The table lists approximately 400,000 distinct CDR3 sequences, 15% of them singletons. Trimming shortened V by 4 bases and J by 1 base, and 14 bases separated the two germline ends. The CDR3 has 14 residues. Looked up from germline, CDR1 is DFQATT and CDR2 is SNEGSKA (reference sequence). This sample was shared with a second study, whose subject was T cells in Graves' hyperthyroidism and ophthalmopathy.

This clonotype was obtained from a woman under 40 with Graves disease. The starting material was peripheral blood mononuclear cells (PBMCs), obtained at new diagnosis, from a patient treated with antithyroid drugs. V and J are TRBV20-1 and TRBJ2-7; D may be TRBD2 (5 bases). Here the CDR3 DNA reads TGCAGTGCTAAGGCCCTAGCTCGATCCTACGAGCAGTACTTC. Translation gives CSAKALARSYEQYF.